The 32 T cell receptor beta chains below all came from one sample that was sequenced in a study of T cell responses to AZD1222 COVID-19 vaccine. Using immunoSEQ multiplex PCR, the repertoire was profiled, and TCRdb retains in-frame clones only, with some absent. This table has roughly 140,000 clones, more than 90% appearing once. This sample comprised peripheral blood, obtained 28 days after the second AZD1222 dose. These receptors were taken from an adult who received the AZD1222 COVID-19 vaccine.

The chain employs TRBV14 and TRBJ2-7, with TRBD2 identical over 7 bases. This CDR3 has 15 residues. V was clipped by 4 bases and J by 4 bases; unmatched bases: 10. In germline, CDR1 is SGHDN, CDR2 FVKESK. CDR3 nucleotides: TGTGCCAGCAGCCCGAGTGGCGGGAGATGGTACGAGCAGTACTTC. Translated: CASSPSGGRWYEQYF.

This chain links TRBV5-6 with TRBJ2-7; 8 bases map to TRBD1. V trimming: 4 bases; J trimming: 0 bases; junction bases outside the gene matches: 3. The CDR3 has 14 residues. The germline CDR1 and CDR2 sequences are SGHDT and YYEEEE. CDR3 region: CASSRGQGSYEQYF. In nucleotides, the CDR3 is TGTGCCAGCAGCCGCGGACAGGGCTCCTACGAGCAGTACTTC.

Only one count was recorded for this clone. V gene TRBV28 combines with J gene TRBJ2-3; TRBD1 agrees at 7 bases. Trimming at V came to 5 bases and at J to 0 bases, leaving 5 bases not matched to a gene. Germline values: CDR1 MDHEN, CDR2 SYDVKM. The length of the CDR3 is 15 residues. CDR3 sequence: CASSANRGSTDTQYF. The CDR3 DNA reads TGTGCCAGCAGTGCTAACAGGGGTAGCACAGATACGCAGTATTTT. Variable domain in full (rest from reference TRBV28 and TRBJ2-3): DVKVTQSSRYLVKRTGEKVFLECVQDMDHENMFWYRQDPGLGLRLIYFSYDVKMKEKGDIPEGYSVSREKKERFSLILESASTNQTSMYLCASSANRGSTDTQYFGPGTRLTVL.

The chain couples TRBV7-9 to TRBJ1-2; no firm D call. Germline V gene data show CDR1 as SEHNR and CDR2 as FQNEAQ (reference sequence). V lost 2 bases, J lost 4 bases, and 17 bases lay in between. The CDR3 sequence is 16 residues long. The CDR3 loop is CASSLTPDGSGYGYTF. The DNA for the CDR3 is TGTGCCAGCAGCTTAACACCCGACGGTAGTGGCTATGGCTACACCTTC.

The genes are TRBV6-4 and TRBJ1-2; the match to TRBD1 covers 7 bases. The V gene end was trimmed by 5 bases and the J gene end by 0 bases; junction bases not matched to a gene: 9. Germline lookup yields CDR1 MRHNA and CDR2 SNTAGT. The CDR3 contains 16 residues. This CDR3 is CASSRTGARANYGYTF. The DNA of the CDR3 is TGTGCCAGCAGTCGGACAGGCGCCCGTGCTAACTATGGCTACACCTTC.

The chain couples TRBV3-1 (or the pseudogene TRBV3-2) to TRBJ2-7, with D unclear. There are 11 residues in the CDR3. V dropped 3 bases and J dropped 3 bases, with 3 bases sitting between them. Germline loops: CDR1 LGHDT, CDR2 YNNKEL (reference sequence). CDR3 sequence reads: CASSHSYEQYF. CDR3 DNA: TGTGCCAGCAGCCATAGCTACGAGCAGTACTTC.

This chain uses TRBV3-1 (or the pseudogene TRBV3-2) with TRBJ2-1; 10 bases map to TRBD2. V lost 4 bases and J lost 2; bases outside the gene matches: 8. Germline V CDR1 and CDR2: LGHDT, YNNKEL (reference sequence). The CDR3 consists of 17 residues. This chain's CDR3 is CASSRTSGVGPYNEQFF. The CDR3 coding sequence is TGTGCCAGCAGCCGTACTAGCGGGGTGGGCCCCTACAATGAGCAGTTCTTC.

The J gene is TRBJ1-4, the V gene TRBV14; no clear D gene. This CDR3 spans 13 amino acids. Trimming removed 5 bases at V and 3 bases at J, with 7 bases between. Germline V gene data show CDR1 as SGHDN and CDR2 as FVKESK. CDR3 protein: CASSGSANEKLFF. Here the CDR3 DNA reads TGTGCCAGCAGCGGATCAGCTAATGAAAAACTGTTTTTT.

The chain uses TRBV6-2 or TRBV6-3 and TRBJ1-1; D not certain. Trimming took 5 bases from V and 3 from J, leaving 13 bases between them. The CDR3 is made up of 14 amino acids. Germline V gene data show CDR1 as MNHEY and CDR2 as SVGEGT. CDR3 DNA sequence: TGTGCCAGCAGTAGTCGGAGACTGGACACTGAAGCTTTCTTT. Translated, it gives CASSSRRLDTEAFF.

This clone has only one observation. The gene calls are TRBV15 and TRBJ2-7; 9 nucleotides agree with TRBD2. Unmatched junction bases numbered 6, after V lost 6 bases and J lost 0 bases. The V gene's germline CDR1 is LNHNV and CDR2 YYDKDF (reference sequence). This CDR3 has 15 residues. CDR3 coding DNA: TGTGCCACCAGTCCTAGACTAGCGGTCTCCTACGAGCAGTACTTC. This codes for CATSPRLAVSYEQYF. Full variable domain (outside the CDR3, taken from reference TRBV15 and TRBJ2-7): DAMVIQNPRYQVTQFGKPVTLSCSQTLNHNVMYWYQQKSSQAPKLLFHYYDKDFNNEADTPDNFQSRRPNTSFCFLDIRSPGLGDTAMYLCATSPRLAVSYEQYFGPGTRLTVT.

This rearrangement joins TRBV30 to TRBJ1-2; 12 bases map to TRBD1. Germline assignment: CDR1 GTSNPN and CDR2 SVGIG (reference sequence). V gave up 2 bases and J gave up 7 bases; unmatched junction bases: 5. The CDR3 runs 14 residues. The CDR3 spells CAWSLGQGAFGYTF. The CDR3 region has the DNA TGTGCCTGGAGTTTGGGACAGGGGGCGTTTGGCTACACCTTC.

The rearrangement links TRBV7-8 to TRBJ1-2; 12 bases align to TRBD1. The CDR3 contains 19 residues. V was pared by 5 bases and J by 1 base, with 14 bases of the junction left unmatched. CDR1 and CDR2 (germline): SGHVS, FQNEAQ. The CDR3 coding sequence is TGTGCCAGCAGCGAGGCGATGTGGGACAGGGGGCGAGTTAACTATGGCTACACCTTC. Its protein is CASSEAMWDRGRVNYGYTF.

The genes are TRBV5-5 and TRBJ1-5; no clear D gene. The germline V gene encodes CDR1 SGHKS and CDR2 YYEKEE (reference sequence). This CDR3 region has 15 residues. V lost 0 bases and J lost 3, with 10 bases in between. DNA for the CDR3: TGTGCCAGCAGCTTGGGGCAGACTCTCAATCAGCCCCAGCATTTT. Its translation: CASSLGQTLNQPQHF.

This clone appeared a few times. The CDR3 DNA sequence: TGTGCCAGCAGTGAACTAGCTGGGACCACCTACGAGCAGTACTTC. As protein: CASSELAGTTYEQYF. The rearrangement joins TRBV6-1 to TRBJ2-7; D is perhaps TRBD1 or TRBD2 (5 bases each). The CDR3 is made up of 15 amino acids. Deletions cut 2 bases from V and 2 bases from J, with 13 bases between. The V gene's germline CDR1 is MNHNS and CDR2 SASEGT.

The chain recombines TRBV2 with TRBJ1-2, with D unclear. The germline CDR1 and CDR2 sequences are SNHLY and FYNNEI. Trimming took 5 bases from V and 7 from J, leaving 8 bases between them. The CDR3 extends over 11 amino acids. The CDR3 loop reads CASSRIGGYTF. CDR3 DNA: TGTGCCAGCAGTCGCATCGGTGGCTACACCTTC.

V usage is TRBV19 and J usage is TRBJ2-2, with D possibly TRBD2 on 6 matching bases. This CDR3 comprises 15 residues. CDR1 is LNHDA, CDR2 SQIVND, per germline (reference sequence). V lost 9 bases to trimming and J lost 4 bases, with 18 bases between them. Here the CDR3 DNA reads TGTGCCAGCACCTCGGCGGGACGAGGCACCGGGGAGCTGTTTTTT. Residues: CASTSAGRGTGELFF.

This chain connects TRBV9 to TRBJ1-1; TRBD1 is a possible D gene (6 bases). V was cut by 4 bases and J by 1 base, with 17 bases left in between. Germline V gives CDR1 SGDLS, CDR2 YYNGEE. This CDR3 region has 16 residues. The CDR3 DNA reads TGTGCCAGCAGCCCAGGACGGGGGCTTCGGAACACTGAAGCTTTCTTT. The encoded protein is CASSPGRGLRNTEAFF.

The CDR3 reads CASSYTDSSGYTF. CDR3 nucleotide sequence: TGTGCCAGCAGTTACACGGACAGCTCTGGCTACACCTTC. This chain connects TRBV6-5 to TRBJ1-2; perhaps TRBD1 as D (6 bases). The germline V gene encodes CDR1 MNHEY and CDR2 SVGAGI. V lost 2 bases and J lost 7, with 11 bases in between. CDR3 length: 13 residues.

V is TRBV6-2 or TRBV6-3 and J is TRBJ2-3; 7 bases agree with TRBD2. This CDR3 contains 18 residues. Germline V lookup: CDR1 MNHEY, CDR2 SVGEGT. J lost 4 bases, V lost 5 bases, and 18 bases had no gene match. CDR3 protein: CASSTSPGGRIVADTQYF. In nucleotides, the CDR3 is TGTGCCAGCAGTACCTCCCCCGGCGGGAGAATCGTGGCAGATACGCAGTATTTT.

The chain joins TRBV7-6 to TRBJ1-4; TRBD1 matches 9 bases. Trimming cost V 5 bases and J 9 bases; bases outside gene matches: 10. The germline V gene has CDR1 SGHVS and CDR2 FNYEAQ. This CDR3 region has 15 residues. The CDR3: CASSPTWDRAQKLFF. CDR3 coding DNA: TGTGCCAGCAGCCCGACTTGGGACAGGGCCCAAAAACTGTTTTTT.

The CDR3 sequence is CASSIVGPFSYNEQFF. The CDR3, as DNA: TGTGCCAGTAGTATAGTGGGACCCTTCAGCTACAATGAGCAGTTCTTC. This chain joins TRBV19 and TRBJ2-1; tentatively, D is TRBD1 or TRBD2 (5 bases each). The V gene's germline CDR1 is LNHDA and CDR2 SQIVND (reference sequence). This CDR3 contains 16 residues. The V end was cut by 1 base, the J end by 3 bases, with 13 bases between.

This clone occurred once. The V and J genes are TRBV28 and TRBJ1-5, with D uncertain. This CDR3 comprises 16 residues. The germline V and J ends were trimmed by 6 bases and 2 bases, with 17 bases remaining between them. Germline lookup yields CDR1 MDHEN and CDR2 SYDVKM. This chain's CDR3 is CASSSERTVGNQPQHF. The DNA of the CDR3 is TGTGCCAGCAGCTCAGAACGGACGGTGGGCAATCAGCCCCAGCATTTT.

The V gene is TRBV9, the J gene TRBJ1-4; 8 positions agree with TRBD1. The CDR3 contains 15 residues. Germline CDR1 SGDLS, CDR2 YYNGEE. Trimming removed 4 bases from V and 6 bases from J; junction bases left unmatched: 8. CDR3 DNA: TGTGCCAGCAGCCTCCGGCAGGGGGCCTATGAAAAACTGTTTTTT. Translating it yields CASSLRQGAYEKLFF.

The chain couples TRBV29-1 to TRBJ1-2; 8 bases map to TRBD1. V was pared by 4 bases and J by 4 bases, with 8 bases of the junction left unmatched. The germline V gene has CDR1 SQVTM and CDR2 ANQGSEA. The CDR3 sequence is 14 residues long. CDR3 residues: CSVGRDRGVYGYTF. The CDR3 coding sequence is TGCAGCGTTGGCCGCGACAGGGGTGTCTATGGCTACACCTTC.

The V gene is TRBV6-2 or TRBV6-3, the J gene TRBJ2-7, with TRBD2 as a possible D gene (6 bases). Germline V lookup: CDR1 MNHEY, CDR2 SVGEGT. The ends were cut back, 5 bases at V and 2 bases at J, with 19 bases in the middle. The CDR3 is made up of 16 amino acids. The CDR3 region has the DNA TGTGCCAGCAGTCGTCGTGTTAGCGGCCTGACCTACGAGCAGTACTTC. Its protein product is CASSRRVSGLTYEQYF.

This clone was observed a few times. The CDR3 sequence is CSASGPFGNTIYF. The CDR3 nucleotides read TGCAGTGCTAGTGGGCCCTTCGGAAACACCATATATTTT. The V gene is TRBV20-1, the J gene TRBJ1-3; D is unclear. The germline V gene encodes CDR1 DFQATT and CDR2 SNEGSKA (reference sequence). CDR3 length: 13 residues. Trimming removed 3 bases from V and 4 bases from J, with 10 bases in between.

The chain carries TRBV28 and TRBJ1-4, with D possibly matching TRBD1 (5 bases). Trimming stripped 5 bases from V and 0 bases from J, with 13 bases between. CDR3 length: 16 residues. Per germline, CDR1 MDHEN and CDR2 SYDVKM. This chain's CDR3 is CASSVPGGTTNEKLFF. In DNA, the CDR3 is TGTGCCAGCAGTGTTCCCGGGGGGACAACTAATGAAAAACTGTTTTTT.

This sequence joins TRBV27 and TRBJ1-1; a weak D match, TRBD1 (6 bases). The germline V and J ends were trimmed by 5 bases and 1 base, with 14 bases remaining between them. Per the germline V gene, CDR1 is MNHEY and CDR2 is SMNVEV (reference sequence). The CDR3 is made up of 15 amino acids. The CDR3 sequence is CASSPPGGGNTEAFF. CDR3 DNA sequence: TGTGCCAGCAGTCCGCCGGGGGGCGGGAACACTGAAGCTTTCTTT.

The chain couples TRBV7-8 to TRBJ2-7; tentative D call: TRBD1 (5 bases). The CDR3 is made up of 16 amino acids. Germline CDR1 reads SGHVS; CDR2 reads FQNEAQ. The V gene lost 4 bases and the J gene lost 6 bases, with 22 bases spanning the gap. CDR3 residues: CASSSRPTGGSSEQYF. For the CDR3, the DNA is TGTGCCAGCAGCTCCCGCCCTACAGGTGGCTCGAGCGAGCAGTACTTC.

This clone was counted a single time. The chain joins TRBV7-9 to TRBJ2-1, with 15 positions matching TRBD2. CDR1 SEHNR and CDR2 FQNEAQ come from the germline V gene (reference sequence). The V gene end was trimmed by 4 bases and the J gene end by 2 bases; junction bases not matched to a gene: 6. The CDR3 runs to 18 residues. The CDR3 is CASSSSRTSGRAYNEQFF. The CDR3 DNA sequence: TGTGCCAGCAGCTCCAGCCGGACTAGCGGGAGGGCCTACAATGAGCAGTTCTTC.

This rearrangement joins TRBV2 to TRBJ1-4, with no clear D. The germline V and J ends were trimmed by 4 bases and 7 bases, with 4 bases remaining between them. This CDR3 is built from 11 residues. Germline V CDR1 and CDR2: SNHLY, FYNNEI. CDR3 sequence (DNA): TGTGCCAGCAGTGTTATTGAAAAACTGTTTTTT. Its protein product is CASSVIEKLFF.

The chain is built from TRBV7-6 and TRBJ2-7; D is unresolved. The CDR3 length is 14 residues. V lost 1 base to trimming and J lost 2 bases, with 9 bases between them. Germline CDR1 is SGHVS and CDR2 is FNYEAQ. The chain's CDR3 is CASSLEAPPYEQYF. The CDR3 DNA follows: TGTGCCAGCAGCTTAGAGGCACCCCCCTACGAGCAGTACTTC. Together with reference TRBV7-6 and TRBJ2-7, the CDR3 gives the full variable domain: GAGVSQSPRYKVTKRGQDVALRCDPISGHVSLYWYRQALGQGPEFLTYFNYEAQQDKSGLPNDRFSAERPEGSISTLTIQRTEQRDSAMYRCASSLEAPPYEQYFGPGTRLTVT.